Described below is a single T cell receptor beta chain sequence and its context. Its antigen is undetermined. The data stem from a study of cytomegalovirus exposure and HLA in healthy donors. In the PCR, 60 Vbeta and 13 Jbeta primers were used. The assay was immunoSEQ multiplex PCR, and TCRdb's table has in-frame clones only and misses some. Of approximately 160,000 clones listed, about 84% were seen once; the top ten hold 4.8%. V gave up 6 bases and J gave up 2 bases, with 8 bases separating them. The CDR3 covers 12 residues. Looked up from germline, CDR1 is MNHEY and CDR2 is SVGAGI. Overall study results and limits: Accurate prediction of most subjects' HLA-A and HLA-B alleles from TCR beta sequences was reported. The study flagged around 150 TCR beta chains as cytomegalovirus-associated.

This chain joins TRBV6-5 and TRBJ2-7; D perhaps matches TRBD1 (5 bases). Sample: PBMCs. This clonotype originated in a man in his late teens or twenties in good health and CMV-seronegative. CDR3 DNA sequence: TGTGCCAGCAGGGGGCTCGCCTACGAGCAGTACTTC. Translation gives CASRGLAYEQYF.